The clone carrying this T cell receptor beta chain has only a few counts. Its specificity is unknown. The donors were all healthy and Caucasian. This record belongs to a study of identical twins. The V gene lost 6 bases and the J gene lost 0 bases, with 21 bases spanning the gap. CDR3 size: 19 residues. Study-level results: There was more out-of-frame TCR alpha sharing in monozygotic twins than models estimated.

Addition of a universal primer site occurred through template switching, and cDNA carried unique molecular identifiers. Using its own MiXCR run on the 5' RACE reads, TCRdb lists one record per CDR3 protein. The sample consists of some 590,000 distinct CDR3 sequences, 9% to 10% of them appearing once. The data also belong to a second study, concerning yellow fever vaccine responses in identical twins.

Specimen: PBMCs. The receptor was isolated from a woman under 30 in good health. The chain couples TRBV12-3 or TRBV12-4 to TRBJ2-6; D possibly corresponds to TRBD2 (6 bases). The CDR3 bases are TGTGCCAGCAGAGCCCCCTCGGGCGGGGCGTACTCTGGGGCCAACGTCCTGACTTTC. It codes for CASRAPSGGAYSGANVLTF.